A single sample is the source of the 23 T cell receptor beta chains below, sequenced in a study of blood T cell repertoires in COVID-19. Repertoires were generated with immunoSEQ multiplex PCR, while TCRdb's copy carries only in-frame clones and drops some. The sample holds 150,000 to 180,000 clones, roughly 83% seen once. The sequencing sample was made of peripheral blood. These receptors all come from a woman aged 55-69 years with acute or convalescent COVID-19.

CDR3 residues: CASSHGLVYNEQFF. The CDR3 nucleotides are TGTGCCAGCAGCCATGGACTAGTATACAATGAGCAGTTCTTC. The rearrangement links TRBV9 to TRBJ2-1, with TRBD2 matching 7 bases. The CDR3 runs 14 residues. Looked up from germline, CDR1 is SGDLS and CDR2 is YYNGEE. Germline trimming cut 4 bases from V and 4 bases from J; bases unmatched to any gene: 5.

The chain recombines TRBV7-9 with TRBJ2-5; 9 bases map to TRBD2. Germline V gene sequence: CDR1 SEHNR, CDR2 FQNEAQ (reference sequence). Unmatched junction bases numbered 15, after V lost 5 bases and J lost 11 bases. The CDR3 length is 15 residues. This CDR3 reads CASSTTGTSMLKQYF. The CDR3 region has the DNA TGTGCCAGCAGCACCACCGGGACTAGCATGCTTAAACAGTACTTC.

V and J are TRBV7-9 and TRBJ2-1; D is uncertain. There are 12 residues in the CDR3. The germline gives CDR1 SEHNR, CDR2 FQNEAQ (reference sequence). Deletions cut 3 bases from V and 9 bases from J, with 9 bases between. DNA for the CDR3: TGTGCCAGCAGCTTTTTTGTCGGTGAGCAGTTCTTC. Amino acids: CASSFFVGEQFF.

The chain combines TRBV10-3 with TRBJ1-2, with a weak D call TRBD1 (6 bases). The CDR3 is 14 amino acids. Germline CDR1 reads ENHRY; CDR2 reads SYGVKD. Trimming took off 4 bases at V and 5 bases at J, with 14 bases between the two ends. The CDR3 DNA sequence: TGTGCCATCAGTGGGACAGTGGACATATATGGCTACACCTTC. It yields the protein CAISGTVDIYGYTF.

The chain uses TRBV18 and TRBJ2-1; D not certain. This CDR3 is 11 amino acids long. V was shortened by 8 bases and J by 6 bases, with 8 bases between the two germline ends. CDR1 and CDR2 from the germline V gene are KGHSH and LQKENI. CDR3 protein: CASPPPNEQFF. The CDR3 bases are TGTGCCAGCCCTCCCCCCAATGAGCAGTTCTTC.

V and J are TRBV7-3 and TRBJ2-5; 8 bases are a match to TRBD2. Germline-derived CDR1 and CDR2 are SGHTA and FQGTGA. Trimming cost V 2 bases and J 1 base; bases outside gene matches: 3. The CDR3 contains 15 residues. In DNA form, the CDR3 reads TGTGCCAGCAGCTTAGGAAGCGGGAGCCAAGAGACCCAGTACTTC. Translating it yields CASSLGSGSQETQYF.

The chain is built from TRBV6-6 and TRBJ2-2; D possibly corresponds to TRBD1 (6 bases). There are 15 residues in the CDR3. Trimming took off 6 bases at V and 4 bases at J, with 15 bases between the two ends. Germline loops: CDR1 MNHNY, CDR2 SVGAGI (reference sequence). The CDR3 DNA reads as TGTGCCAGCAGAGACCAGGGGATCGGCACCGGGGAGCTGTTTTTT. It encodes CASRDQGIGTGELFF.

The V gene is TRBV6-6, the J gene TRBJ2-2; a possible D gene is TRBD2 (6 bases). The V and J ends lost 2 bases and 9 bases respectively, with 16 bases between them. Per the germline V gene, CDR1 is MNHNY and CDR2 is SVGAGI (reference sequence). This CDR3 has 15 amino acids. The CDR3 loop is CASSYLRGTGWELFF. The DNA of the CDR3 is TGTGCCAGCAGTTACCTCCGGGGGACTGGTTGGGAGCTGTTTTTT.

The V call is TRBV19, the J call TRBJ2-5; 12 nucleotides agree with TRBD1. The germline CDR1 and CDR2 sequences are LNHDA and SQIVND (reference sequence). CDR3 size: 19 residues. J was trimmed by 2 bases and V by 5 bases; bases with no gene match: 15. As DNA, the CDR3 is TGTGCCAGTAGTGACCGGGACAGGGGGCATTTGGGGTATCAAGAGACCCAGTACTTC. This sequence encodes CASSDRDRGHLGYQETQYF.

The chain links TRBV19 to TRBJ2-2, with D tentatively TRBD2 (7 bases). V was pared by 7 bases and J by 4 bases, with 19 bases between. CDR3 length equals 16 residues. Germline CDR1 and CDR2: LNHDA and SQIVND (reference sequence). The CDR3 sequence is CASIDGGAVGTGELFF. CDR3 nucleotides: TGTGCCAGTATCGATGGGGGGGCCGTCGGCACCGGGGAGCTGTTTTTT. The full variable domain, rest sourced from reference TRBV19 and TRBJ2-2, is DGGITQSPKYLFRKEGQNVTLSCEQNLNHDAMYWYRQDPGQGLRLIYYSQIVNDFQKGDIAEGYSVSREKKESFPLTVTSAQKNPTAFYLCASIDGGAVGTGELFFGEGSRLTVL.

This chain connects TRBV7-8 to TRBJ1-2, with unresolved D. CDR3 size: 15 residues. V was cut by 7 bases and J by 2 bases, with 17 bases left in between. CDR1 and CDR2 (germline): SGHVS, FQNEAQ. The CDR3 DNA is TGTGCCAGCAACCGTTTGGTCTTGGCCAACTATGGCTACACCTTC. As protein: CASNRLVLANYGYTF.

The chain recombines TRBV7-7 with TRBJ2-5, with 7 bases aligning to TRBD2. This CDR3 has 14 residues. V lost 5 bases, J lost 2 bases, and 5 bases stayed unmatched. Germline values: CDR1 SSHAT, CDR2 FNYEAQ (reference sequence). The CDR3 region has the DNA TGTGCCAGCAGCCAAACGGGACTACAAGAGACCCAGTACTTC. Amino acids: CASSQTGLQETQYF. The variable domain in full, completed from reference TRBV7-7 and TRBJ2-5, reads GAGVSQSPRYKVTKRGQDVTLRCDPISSHATLYWYQQALGQGPEFLTYFNYEAQPDKSGLPSDRFSAERPEGSISTLTIQRTEQRDSAMYRCASSQTGLQETQYFGPGTRLLVL.

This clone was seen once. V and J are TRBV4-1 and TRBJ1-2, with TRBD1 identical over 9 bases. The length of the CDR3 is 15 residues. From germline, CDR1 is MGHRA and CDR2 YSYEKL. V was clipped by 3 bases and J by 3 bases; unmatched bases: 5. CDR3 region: CASSHRDREYYGYTF. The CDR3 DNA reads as TGCGCCAGCAGCCACCGGGACAGGGAGTACTATGGCTACACCTTC.

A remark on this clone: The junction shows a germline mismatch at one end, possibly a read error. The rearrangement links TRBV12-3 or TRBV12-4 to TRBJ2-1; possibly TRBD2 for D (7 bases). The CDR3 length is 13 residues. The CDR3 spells CASSRGATSRGVF. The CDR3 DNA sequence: TGTGCCAGCAGTCGGGGGGCTACTAGTAGGGGTGTCTTC.

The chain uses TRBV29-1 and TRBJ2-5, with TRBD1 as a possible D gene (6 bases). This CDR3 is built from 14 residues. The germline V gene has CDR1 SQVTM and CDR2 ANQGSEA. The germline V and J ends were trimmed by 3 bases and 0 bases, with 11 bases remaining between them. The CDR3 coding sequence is TGCAGCGTTGAGTTCCAGGGGAACCAAGAGACCCAGTACTTC. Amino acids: CSVEFQGNQETQYF.

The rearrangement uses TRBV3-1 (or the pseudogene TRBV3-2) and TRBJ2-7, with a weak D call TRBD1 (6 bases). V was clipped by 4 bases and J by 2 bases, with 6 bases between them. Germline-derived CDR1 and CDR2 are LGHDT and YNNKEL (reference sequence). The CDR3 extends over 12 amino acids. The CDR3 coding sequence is TGTGCCAGCAGCCGGGACACCTACGAGCAGTACTTC. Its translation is CASSRDTYEQYF.

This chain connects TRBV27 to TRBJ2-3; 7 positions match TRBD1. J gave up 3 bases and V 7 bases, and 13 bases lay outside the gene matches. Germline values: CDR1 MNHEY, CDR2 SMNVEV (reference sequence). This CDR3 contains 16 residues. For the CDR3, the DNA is TGTGCCAGCAACACACAGGGGCCCGCTGGGACAGATACGCAGTATTTT. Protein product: CASNTQGPAGTDTQYF.

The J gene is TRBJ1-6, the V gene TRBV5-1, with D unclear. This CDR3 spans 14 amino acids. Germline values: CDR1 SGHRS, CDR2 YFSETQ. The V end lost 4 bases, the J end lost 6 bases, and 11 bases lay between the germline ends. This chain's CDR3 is CASSPDGGNSPLHF. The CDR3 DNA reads TGCGCCAGCAGCCCAGACGGAGGTAATTCACCCCTCCACTTT.

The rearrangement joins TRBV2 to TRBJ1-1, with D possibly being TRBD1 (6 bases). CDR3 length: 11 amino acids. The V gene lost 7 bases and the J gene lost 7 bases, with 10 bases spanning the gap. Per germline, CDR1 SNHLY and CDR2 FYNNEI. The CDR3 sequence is CASKQGSEAFF. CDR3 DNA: TGTGCCAGCAAACAGGGTAGTGAAGCTTTCTTT.

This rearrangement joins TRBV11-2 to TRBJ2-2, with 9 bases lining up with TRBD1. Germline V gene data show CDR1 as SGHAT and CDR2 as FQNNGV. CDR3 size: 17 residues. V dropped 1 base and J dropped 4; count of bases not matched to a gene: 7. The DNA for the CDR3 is TGTGCCAGCAGCTTAGGGGGGACAGGGTCTGCCACCGGGGAGCTGTTTTTT. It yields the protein CASSLGGTGSATGELFF.

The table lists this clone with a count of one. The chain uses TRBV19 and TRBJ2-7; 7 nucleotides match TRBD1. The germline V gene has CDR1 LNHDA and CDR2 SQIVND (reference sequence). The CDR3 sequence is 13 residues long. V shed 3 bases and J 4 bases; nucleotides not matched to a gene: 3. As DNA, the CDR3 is TGTGCCAGTAGTATCCTACAGGGGTACGAGCAGTACTTC. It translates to CASSILQGYEQYF.

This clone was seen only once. The DNA of the CDR3 is TGCAGCGCAGGACAGGGTATGGTGCAGTACTTC. Translated: CSAGQGMVQYF. The chain employs TRBV29-1 and TRBJ2-7; 8 bases match TRBD1. The CDR3 is 11 residues long. Germline lookup yields CDR1 SQVTM and CDR2 ANQGSEA. V trimming: 7 bases; J trimming: 9 bases; junction bases outside the gene matches: 8.

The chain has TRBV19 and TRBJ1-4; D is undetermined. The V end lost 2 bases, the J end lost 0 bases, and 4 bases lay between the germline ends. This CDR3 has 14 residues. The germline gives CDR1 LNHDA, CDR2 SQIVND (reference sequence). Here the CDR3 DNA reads TGTGCCAGTAGTATACTACCAACTAATGAAAAACTGTTTTTT. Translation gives CASSILPTNEKLFF.